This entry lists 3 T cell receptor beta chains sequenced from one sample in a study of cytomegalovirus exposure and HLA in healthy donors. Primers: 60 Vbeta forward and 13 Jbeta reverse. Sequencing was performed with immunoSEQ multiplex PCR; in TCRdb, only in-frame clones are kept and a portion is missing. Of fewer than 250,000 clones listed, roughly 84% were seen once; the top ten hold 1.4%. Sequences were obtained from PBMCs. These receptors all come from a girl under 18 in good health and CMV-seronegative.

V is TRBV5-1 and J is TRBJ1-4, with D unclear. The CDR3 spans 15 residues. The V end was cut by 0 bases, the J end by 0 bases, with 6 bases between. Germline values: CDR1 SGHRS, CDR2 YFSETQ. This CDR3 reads CASSLERATNEKLFF. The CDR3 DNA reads TGCGCCAGCAGCTTGGAACGGGCAACTAATGAAAAACTGTTTTTT.

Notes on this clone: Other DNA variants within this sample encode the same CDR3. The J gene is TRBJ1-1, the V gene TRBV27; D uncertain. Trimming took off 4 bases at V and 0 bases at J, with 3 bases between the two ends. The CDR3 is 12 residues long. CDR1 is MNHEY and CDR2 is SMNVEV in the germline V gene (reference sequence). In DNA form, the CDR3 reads TGTGCCAGCAGTTCAGTGAACACTGAAGCTTTCTTT. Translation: CASSSVNTEAFF.

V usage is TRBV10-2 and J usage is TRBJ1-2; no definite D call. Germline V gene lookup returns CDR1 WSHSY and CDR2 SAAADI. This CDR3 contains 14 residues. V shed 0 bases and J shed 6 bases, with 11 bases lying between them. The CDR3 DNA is TGCGCCAGCAGTGAGTCGGGGAGGTTGGATGGCTACACCTTC. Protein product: CASSESGRLDGYTF.